The 19 T cell receptor beta chains below were found in one sample sequenced in a study of metastatic and nonmetastatic thyroid tumors (dated by TCRdb to 2018 to 2021). No treatment had been received by any patient before thyroid surgery. Receptor amplification or capture employed PCR. TCRdb lists the instrument as Illumina HiSeq 4000. The public reads were reanalyzed by TCRdb: fastp trimming at Q25, MiXCR alignment, in-frame beta chains only. Counted in this sample were about 30,000 clones; 3.5% to 5% of them appeared once. Of the sample, about 21% falls within the top ten clones. The sample consisted of blood. The source of these receptors is a female donor with papillary thyroid cancer or a benign thyroid nodule (not recorded which). Some clones in this sample may be carry-over from other donors' samples.

There are a few counts of this clone. J is TRBJ2-5 and V is TRBV12-3 or TRBV12-4; the D gene is possibly TRBD1 (5 bases). V shed 3 bases and J shed 5 bases, with 13 bases lying between them. The CDR3 length is 14 residues. CDR3: CASSFWGPSETQYF. In DNA form, the CDR3 reads TGTGCCAGCAGTTTTTGGGGCCCGTCGGAGACCCAGTACTTC.

This clone was seen many times. V usage is TRBV2 and J usage is TRBJ1-5; D remains ambiguous. V lost 6 bases to trimming and J lost 0 bases, with 12 bases between them. The V gene's germline CDR1 is SNHLY and CDR2 FYNNEI. The length of the CDR3 is 15 residues. The CDR3 loop reads CASRADFSSNQPQHF. CDR3 nucleotide sequence: TGTGCCAGCAGGGCGGATTTTTCTAGCAATCAGCCCCAGCATTTT.

The V gene is TRBV20-1, the J gene TRBJ2-1, with 9 bases lining up with TRBD2. V shed 1 base, J shed 2 bases, and the junction held 0 bases outside the gene matches. Germline CDR1 DFQATT, CDR2 SNEGSKA (reference sequence). The CDR3 loop spans 14 amino acids. For the CDR3, the DNA is TGCAGTGCTAGAGGCGGGAGGGCCTACAATGAGCAGTTCTTC. Residues: CSARGGRAYNEQFF.

This clone came up many times. Written as DNA, the CDR3 is TGTGCCAGCACCCGGGGACTTAACAATGAGCAGTTCTTC. It is translated as CASTRGLNNEQFF. V and J are TRBV7-2 and TRBJ2-1; tentatively, D is TRBD2 (6 bases). Germline loops: CDR1 SGHTA, CDR2 FQGNSA. The CDR3 covers 13 residues. V was clipped by 7 bases and J by 5 bases, with 12 bases between them. Full variable domain (outside the CDR3, taken from reference TRBV7-2 and TRBJ2-1): GAGVSQSPSNKVTEKGKDVELRCDPISGHTALYWYRQSLGQGLEFLIYFQGNSAPDKSGLPSDRFSAERTGGSVSTLTIQRTQQEDSAVYLCASTRGLNNEQFFGPGTRLTVL.

This chain connects TRBV6-2 or TRBV6-3 to TRBJ2-5; 7 bases align to TRBD2. Trimming took 7 bases from V and 1 from J; bases not matched to a gene: 3. Germline V gives CDR1 MNHEY, CDR2 SVGEGT. The CDR3 consists of 13 residues. The CDR3 reads CASTRTSQETQYF. CDR3 sequence (DNA): TGTGCCAGCACCCGGACTAGCCAAGAGACCCAGTACTTC.

The chain carries TRBV14 and TRBJ2-7, with D tentatively TRBD2 (6 bases). The CDR3 runs to 15 residues. V was clipped by 3 bases and J by 3 bases, with 15 bases between them. Germline V gene lookup returns CDR1 SGHDN and CDR2 FVKESK. The CDR3 loop is CASSHRDFDDYEQYF. CDR3 nucleotide sequence: TGTGCCAGCAGCCACCGGGACTTCGACGACTACGAGCAGTACTTC.

This clone was counted a few times. The chain recombines TRBV6-1 with TRBJ2-3, with TRBD2 matching over 11 bases. The trim removed 4 bases at V and 1 base at J, leaving 13 bases unmatched. The germline gives CDR1 MNHNS, CDR2 SASEGT. This CDR3 comprises 19 residues. CDR3 nucleotides: TGTGCCAGCAGTGCGCTGGTAGCGGGAGGGCCGGGGCGCACAGATACGCAGTATTTT. This sequence encodes CASSALVAGGPGRTDTQYF.

By frequency in the sample, this clone is medium-sized (0.01 to 0.1%). This sequence joins TRBV6-1 and TRBJ1-3; D gene unclear. Looked up from germline, CDR1 is MNHNS and CDR2 is SASEGT. The CDR3 has 12 amino acids. V dropped 5 bases and J dropped 13 bases, with 15 bases sitting between them. The CDR3 is CASSYLSVGIYF. CDR3 bases: TGTGCCAGCAGTTACCTGAGTGTTGGAATATATTTT.

V gene TRBV30 combines with J gene TRBJ1-6; D might be TRBD1 (5 bases). V lost 2 bases and J lost 14, with 19 bases in between. The CDR3 has 14 residues. Germline CDR1 is GTSNPN and CDR2 is SVGIG (reference sequence). The CDR3 is CAWSPSFRDGTLHF. The DNA for the CDR3 is TGTGCCTGGAGTCCTTCTTTCAGGGACGGAACCCTCCACTTT.

This clone was observed a few times. V is TRBV2 and J is TRBJ1-2, with TRBD1 as a possible D gene (6 bases). Trimming cost V 6 bases and J 3 bases, with 14 bases left between them. The germline gives CDR1 SNHLY, CDR2 FYNNEI. This CDR3 spans 14 amino acids. The CDR3 spells CASSPAGGHYGYTF. As DNA, the CDR3 is TGTGCCAGCAGCCCTGCTGGGGGCCACTATGGCTACACCTTC.

This clone was counted between two and nine times. DNA of the CDR3: TGTGCCAGCAGTTTACGGCAGGGGGCGTACGAGCAGTACTTC. Residues: CASSLRQGAYEQYF. The chain is built from TRBV27 and TRBJ2-7; 8 positions match TRBD1. The CDR3 covers 14 residues. The V gene end was trimmed by 2 bases and the J gene end by 4 bases; junction bases not matched to a gene: 4. Germline V gene sequence: CDR1 MNHEY, CDR2 SMNVEV (reference sequence).

This clone was counted at least ten times. This sequence joins TRBV5-4 and TRBJ2-3, with D perhaps given as TRBD1 or TRBD2 (5 bases each). Germline V gene lookup returns CDR1 SGHNT and CDR2 YYREEE (reference sequence). The V and J ends lost 3 bases and 0 bases respectively, with 14 bases between them. This CDR3 is 16 amino acids long. The chain's CDR3 is CASSSGTVTSTDTQYF. The CDR3 DNA reads as TGTGCCAGCAGCTCCGGGACCGTCACTAGCACAGATACGCAGTATTTT. Full variable domain (rest looked up from reference TRBV5-4 and TRBJ2-3): ETGVTQSPTHLIKTRGQQVTLRCSSQSGHNTVSWYQQALGQGPQFIFQYYREEENGRGNFPPRFSGLQFPNYSSELNVNALELDDSALYLCASSSGTVTSTDTQYFGPGTRLTVL.

The chain employs TRBV2 and TRBJ2-3, with TRBD2 matching 8 bases. V lost 6 bases and J lost 5; bases outside the gene matches: 16. The CDR3 runs 17 residues. CDR1 SNHLY and CDR2 FYNNEI come from the germline V gene. The CDR3 DNA sequence: TGTGCCAGCAGGGGATGGACTAGCTGGTTCCTCATAGATACGCAGTATTTT. It translates to CASRGWTSWFLIDTQYF.

This clone was picked up a small number of times. The CDR3 bases are TGTGCCAGCAGATCCCGGGACAGGGTTAATGAAAAACTGTTTTTT. Its translation is CASRSRDRVNEKLFF. The V gene is TRBV6-1, the J gene TRBJ1-4, with 9 bases fitting TRBD1. The junction had 6 bases not matched to a gene; V was cut back by 6 bases and J by 4 bases. Germline V gives CDR1 MNHNS, CDR2 SASEGT. The CDR3 sequence is 15 residues long.

V gene TRBV19 combines with J gene TRBJ1-4, with D perhaps TRBD1 (6 bases). V was trimmed by 0 bases and J by 5 bases, leaving 10 bases between them. The CDR3 extends over 15 amino acids. Looked up from germline, CDR1 is LNHDA and CDR2 is SQIVND (reference sequence). As DNA, the CDR3 is TGTGCCAGTAGTATAGAATCCAGGGGCAATGAAAAACTGTTTTTT. It encodes CASSIESRGNEKLFF.

As for this clone: A much larger clone lies one base from this, so it may be a read error. Distinct nucleotide sequences in the sample also encode this CDR3. This chain joins TRBV10-3 and TRBJ2-1; 9 nucleotides align to TRBD2. CDR1 and CDR2 (germline): ENHRY, SYGVKD. The CDR3 loop spans 18 amino acids. The CDR3: CAISDHKASGNTYNEQFF. The DNA for the CDR3 is TGTGCCATTAGTGACCACAAGGCTAGCGGGAACACCTACAATGAGCAGTTCTTC.

This clone qualifies as medium-sized. The rearrangement uses TRBV28 and TRBJ2-7; D possibly corresponds to TRBD1 (5 bases). This CDR3 is built from 14 residues. CDR1 MDHEN and CDR2 SYDVKM come from the germline V gene. V lost 4 bases, J lost 4 bases, and 14 bases lay in between. For the CDR3, the DNA is TGTGCCAGCAGTTCGATTCCAGGGTCTTACGAGCAGTACTTC. Its protein product is CASSSIPGSYEQYF.

In this sample, this clone turned up many times. J is TRBJ2-2 and V is TRBV20-1; D remains ambiguous. CDR1 is DFQATT and CDR2 is SNEGSKA in the germline V gene (reference sequence). The CDR3 totals 16 residues. V dropped 0 bases and J dropped 4 bases, with 15 bases sitting between them. Here the CDR3 reads CSAREDRSRSTGELFF. The CDR3 DNA reads TGCAGTGCTAGAGAAGATCGGTCGCGTAGCACCGGGGAGCTGTTTTTT.

This clone was picked up many times. V gene TRBV20-1 combines with J gene TRBJ1-1; D call uncertain. Germline V gives CDR1 DFQATT, CDR2 SNEGSKA (reference sequence). CDR3 length: 12 amino acids. The V and J ends lost 1 base and 8 bases respectively, with 11 bases between them. The CDR3 is CSARVVEGEAFF. CDR3 sequence (DNA): TGCAGTGCTAGAGTGGTGGAAGGGGAAGCTTTCTTT.